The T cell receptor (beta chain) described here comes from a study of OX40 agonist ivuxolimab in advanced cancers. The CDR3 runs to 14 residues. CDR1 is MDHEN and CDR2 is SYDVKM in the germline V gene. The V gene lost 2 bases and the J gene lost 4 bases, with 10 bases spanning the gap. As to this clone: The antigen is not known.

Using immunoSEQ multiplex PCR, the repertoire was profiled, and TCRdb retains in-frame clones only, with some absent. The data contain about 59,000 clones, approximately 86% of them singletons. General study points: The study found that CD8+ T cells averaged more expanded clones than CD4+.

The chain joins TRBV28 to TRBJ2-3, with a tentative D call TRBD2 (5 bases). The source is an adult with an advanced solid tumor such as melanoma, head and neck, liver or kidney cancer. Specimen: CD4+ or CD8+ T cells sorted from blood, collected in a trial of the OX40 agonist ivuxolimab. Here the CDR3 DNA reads TGTGCCAGCAGTTTACTCGGGGATGCAGATACGCAGTATTTT. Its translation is CASSLLGDADTQYF.